This TCR beta chain comes out of a study of blood T cells in healthy people across ages. Study-wide results and limits: Observed TCR beta diversity per million T cells went down as age went up. This fall followed a roughly linear course with age.

A second PCR, run for about 7 to 11 cycles, used a sample-barcoded 5' primer plus a J-beta primer mix. Each of the cDNA molecules was tagged by a template-switch adaptor with 12 random nucleotides. Samples each returned at least 3 million CDR3-containing paired-end reads. MiXCR was run by TCRdb on the 5' RACE reads, yielding one entry per CDR3 protein. Among under 850,000 distinct CDR3 sequences, roughly 35% were seen once, and the ten largest hold 10% to 15%. Extraction yielded at least 5 micrograms of total RNA per sample. CDR3 length: 13 amino acids. The germline gives CDR1 SQVTM, CDR2 ANQGSEA. The germline V and J ends were trimmed by 6 bases and 2 bases, with 12 bases remaining between them. This clonotype has a handful of counts. Its target is unknown.

The sample consisted of blood. The chain combines TRBV29-1 with TRBJ2-3; D remains unclear. The TCR sequence derives from a man in his late teens or twenties in good health. CDR3 bases: TGCAGCGTAAACGGGCCTCTCACAGATACGCAGTATTTT. It yields the protein CSVNGPLTDTQYF.